The 26 T cell receptor beta chains presented below share a single source sample, sequenced in a study of response to subunit inactivated influenza vaccine. In TCRdb, the RT-PCR reads were re-called with MiXCR into one record per CDR3 protein. In the table there are roughly 520,000 distinct CDR3 sequences, 25% of which are singletons. The sample in question was CD4+ T cells sorted from PBMCs, obtained 5 to 6 days after vaccination. The receptors stem from a man in his fifties or sixties who received an inactivated influenza vaccine.

This clonotype has only a few counts. This sequence joins TRBV10-3 and TRBJ2-7, with D perhaps TRBD2 (6 bases). This CDR3 contains 15 residues. CDR1 ENHRY and CDR2 SYGVKD come from the germline V gene. The V end lost 6 bases, the J end lost 3 bases, and 18 bases lay between the germline ends. CDR3 bases: TGTGCCATCAGGGGAGGAGGGGACTTCTTCTACGAGCAGTACTTC. Its translation is CAIRGGGDFFYEQYF.

This clonotype was picked up a small number of times. The rearrangement uses TRBV12-3 or TRBV12-4 and TRBJ2-1; 9 positions agree with TRBD2. V shed 3 bases, J shed 6 bases, and the junction held 6 bases outside the gene matches. The CDR3 is 15 residues long. Here the CDR3 reads CASSFFGSGGNEQFF. DNA of the CDR3: TGTGCCAGCAGTTTTTTCGGTAGCGGGGGCAATGAGCAGTTCTTC.

The chain links TRBV5-1 to TRBJ2-7; 7 nucleotides agree with TRBD1. Trimming cost V 0 bases and J 3 bases; bases outside gene matches: 3. Germline V gene data show CDR1 as SGHRS and CDR2 as YFSETQ. This CDR3 is built from 14 residues. The CDR3 protein is CASSLEQGYYEQYF. The CDR3 coding sequence is TGCGCCAGCAGCTTGGAACAGGGGTACTACGAGCAGTACTTC.

The CDR3: CSVDRQGASEQYF. The CDR3, as DNA: TGCAGCGTTGATCGGCAGGGTGCCTCCGAGCAGTACTTC. The gene calls are TRBV29-1 and TRBJ2-7, with a tentative D call TRBD1 (5 bases). V lost 3 bases and J lost 6, with 15 bases in between. Germline V lookup: CDR1 SQVTM, CDR2 ANQGSEA. CDR3 length equals 13 residues.

The rearrangement links TRBV15 to TRBJ2-7, with 8 bases aligning to TRBD2. CDR3 length: 16 residues. CDR1 is LNHNV and CDR2 is YYDKDF in the germline V gene (reference sequence). The ends lost 3 bases at V and 3 bases at J; junction bases unmatched: 10. The CDR3 spells CATSRGGGTSGYEQYF. In DNA, the CDR3 is TGTGCCACCAGCAGGGGTGGAGGTACTAGCGGCTACGAGCAGTACTTC.

This chain connects TRBV12-3 or TRBV12-4 to TRBJ2-7; the D gene is possibly TRBD2 (6 bases). Trimming pared 7 bases from V and 4 bases from J, leaving 17 bases between. This CDR3 has 14 amino acids. The CDR3 nucleotides are TGTGCCAGCAATCCGGGACTTGCATCATACGAGCAGTACTTC. This sequence encodes CASNPGLASYEQYF.

In this sample, this clonotype turned up a few times. The V and J genes are TRBV7-2 and TRBJ1-3; D is unclear. Germline CDR1 reads SGHTA; CDR2 reads FQGNSA. V gave up 1 base and J gave up 0 bases, with 10 bases separating them. This CDR3 has 16 residues. The CDR3 region is CASSLGVRFSGNTIYF. CDR3 coding DNA: TGTGCCAGCAGCTTAGGTGTCCGGTTCTCTGGAAACACCATATATTTT.

The chain employs TRBV29-1 and TRBJ2-7; TRBD1 agrees at 8 bases. V trimming: 7 bases; J trimming: 0 bases; junction bases outside the gene matches: 8. The CDR3 has 14 amino acids. Germline loops: CDR1 SQVTM, CDR2 ANQGSEA. CDR3 loop: CSATGGQYSYEQYF. The CDR3 DNA follows: TGCAGCGCCACAGGGGGACAGTACTCCTACGAGCAGTACTTC.

This clonotype was recorded a few times. The chain combines TRBV9 with TRBJ2-7; 10 bases are a match to TRBD2. The CDR3 loop spans 15 amino acids. V shed 3 bases, J shed 3 bases, and the junction held 6 bases outside the gene matches. Germline assignment: CDR1 SGDLS and CDR2 YYNGEE. The CDR3 spells CASSATPSGSYEQYF. In nucleotides, the CDR3 is TGTGCCAGCAGCGCCACTCCTAGCGGGAGCTACGAGCAGTACTTC.

V is TRBV23-1 and J is TRBJ1-1, with D hard to call. TRBV23-1 is assigned to the ORF class and has an uncertain function. The CDR3 runs 14 residues. Trimming took 2 bases from V and 3 from J, leaving 10 bases between them. The CDR3 protein is CASSQTDEDTEAFF. The CDR3 DNA reads as TGCGCCAGCAGTCAAACGGATGAGGACACTGAAGCTTTCTTT.

This chain connects TRBV12-3 or TRBV12-4 to TRBJ2-2; weak D call: TRBD2 (7 bases). The CDR3 runs to 14 residues. V shed 5 bases and J shed 3 bases, with 10 bases lying between them. The DNA for the CDR3 is TGTGCCAGCAGTAGAGGGGGGGACACCGGGGAGCTGTTTTTT. This encodes CASSRGGDTGELFF.

The chain combines TRBV4-1 with TRBJ1-6; D gene unclear. This CDR3 contains 14 residues. The V end was cut by 3 bases, the J end by 5 bases, with 8 bases between. The germline gives CDR1 MGHRA, CDR2 YSYEKL. The CDR3 sequence: CASSHPGDNSPLHF. The CDR3 DNA follows: TGCGCCAGCAGCCACCCGGGCGATAATTCACCCCTCCACTTT.

The chain couples TRBV5-1 to TRBJ2-1; TRBD2 agrees at 11 bases. Trimming removed 4 bases from V and 4 bases from J; junction bases left unmatched: 7. The CDR3 has 16 amino acids. CDR1 is SGHRS, CDR2 YFSETQ, per germline. CDR3 nucleotide sequence: TGCGCCAGCAGCGCAAGTAGCGGGGGGGTTTACAATGAGCAGTTCTTC. Its translation: CASSASSGGVYNEQFF.

The genes are TRBV20-1 and TRBJ2-6; TRBD1 might be the D (6 bases). V was trimmed by 3 bases and J by 1 base, leaving 10 bases between them. Germline V gene sequence: CDR1 DFQATT, CDR2 SNEGSKA (reference sequence). CDR3 length: 15 amino acids. CDR3 protein: CSASITGSGANVLTF. The CDR3 DNA is TGCAGTGCTAGCATTACAGGGTCTGGGGCCAACGTCCTGACTTTC.

This chain connects TRBV4-1 to TRBJ2-3; D may correspond to TRBD1 or TRBD2 (5 bases each). The germline V gene has CDR1 MGHRA and CDR2 YSYEKL. The CDR3 has 14 residues. V was clipped by 6 bases and J by 2 bases, with 12 bases between them. The CDR3 reads CASRPRDHTDTQYF. In nucleotides, the CDR3 is TGCGCCAGCAGGCCCAGGGACCACACAGATACGCAGTATTTT.

This clonotype was counted a few times. The rearrangement joins TRBV20-1 to TRBJ1-1, with 7 bases fitting TRBD1. CDR1 and CDR2 (germline): DFQATT, SNEGSKA (reference sequence). The CDR3 is 12 residues long. The V and J ends lost 4 bases and 5 bases, in that order; junction bases with no gene match: 4. CDR3 bases: TGCAGTGCTAAGGGGGCGCGGACTGAAGCTTTCTTT. This codes for CSAKGARTEAFF.

The J gene is TRBJ2-5, the V gene TRBV24-1, with D possibly TRBD1 on 5 matching bases. The CDR3 covers 13 residues. Trimming removed 4 bases at V and 8 bases at J, with 13 bases between. The germline gives CDR1 KGHDR, CDR2 SFDVKD. In nucleotides, the CDR3 is TGTGCCACCAGTGACCGTGGAAGGGGAACCCAGTACTTC. Translated: CATSDRGRGTQYF.

The chain recombines TRBV4-1 with TRBJ2-5, with 10 nucleotides matching TRBD1. Per the germline V gene, CDR1 is MGHRA and CDR2 is YSYEKL. The CDR3 is 15 amino acids. Trimming removed 5 bases from V and 4 bases from J; junction bases left unmatched: 7. The DNA for the CDR3 is TGCGCCAGCAGCGTATGGGACAGGGGTGGAGAGACCCAGTACTTC. Translating gives CASSVWDRGGETQYF.

This clonotype was detected a few times. The chain carries TRBV3-1 and TRBJ1-2; no reliable D call. V dropped 4 bases and J dropped 4 bases, with 7 bases sitting between them. The germline gives CDR1 LGHDT, CDR2 YNNKEL (reference sequence). This CDR3 has 12 residues. DNA of the CDR3: TGTGCCAGCAGCCGTTCATTCTATGGCTACACCTTC. The encoded protein is CASSRSFYGYTF.

The gene calls are TRBV6-5 and TRBJ2-3; D remains ambiguous. V was cut by 0 bases and J by 6 bases, with 7 bases left in between. This CDR3 is built from 13 residues. Germline assignment: CDR1 MNHEY and CDR2 SVGAGI. CDR3 sequence (DNA): TGTGCCAGCAGTTACTCCCACGGTGATACGCAGTATTTT. The encoded protein is CASSYSHGDTQYF.

The rearrangement uses TRBV10-3 and TRBJ2-3, with 7 nucleotides matching TRBD1. The CDR3 spans 17 residues. Germline V gene sequence: CDR1 ENHRY, CDR2 SYGVKD. Trimming cost V 4 bases and J 1 base; bases outside gene matches: 11. In DNA form, the CDR3 reads TGTGCCATCAGTGGGGGATATCGGACAGGTCGCACAGATACGCAGTATTTT. Translated: CAISGGYRTGRTDTQYF.

The CDR3 DNA reads TGTGCCATCAGTGATGGGACTAGCCATAGCACAGATACGCAGTATTTT. Translated, it gives CAISDGTSHSTDTQYF. The V and J genes are TRBV10-3 and TRBJ2-3; 9 bases line up with TRBD2. The CDR3 totals 16 residues. Per germline, CDR1 ENHRY and CDR2 SYGVKD. After removal of 3 bases from V and 0 bases from J, the junction contained 4 bases not matched to a gene.

The chain uses TRBV7-8 and TRBJ1-1; D ambiguous. The CDR3 covers 13 residues. Germline values: CDR1 SGHVS, CDR2 FQNEAQ. The V and J ends lost 5 bases and 1 base respectively, with 8 bases between them. This CDR3 is CASSTTENTEAFF. In DNA form, the CDR3 reads TGTGCCAGCAGCACCACAGAGAACACTGAAGCTTTCTTT.

In its sample, this clonotype was seen a few times. The J gene is TRBJ2-2, the V gene TRBV7-2, with D possibly matching TRBD1 (6 bases). The V gene lost 6 bases and the J gene lost 7 bases, with 15 bases spanning the gap. This CDR3 is 14 amino acids long. Germline CDR1 SGHTA, CDR2 FQGNSA. CDR3 nucleotides: TGTGCCAGCAGACCCGGACAGAGCGTCGGGGAGCTGTTTTTT. It specifies CASRPGQSVGELFF.

V usage is TRBV24-1 and J usage is TRBJ2-4; a weak D match, TRBD1 (5 bases). The CDR3 totals 12 residues. Germline CDR1 and CDR2: KGHDR and SFDVKD. V lost 4 bases to trimming and J lost 5 bases, with 5 bases between them. CDR3 DNA: TGTGCCACCAGTGACAGGGAAAACATTCAGTACTTC. Its translation is CATSDRENIQYF.

This clonotype was seen at least ten times. This chain links TRBV6-2 or TRBV6-3 with TRBJ2-1; TRBD2 is a possible D gene (5 bases). Trimming stripped 6 bases from V and 6 bases from J, with 12 bases between. The CDR3 is 13 residues long. Germline-derived CDR1 and CDR2 are MNHEY and SVGEGT. In DNA, the CDR3 is TGTGCCAGCAGCCCGGACTGGATCAATGAGCAGTTCTTC. This gives the protein CASSPDWINEQFF.